Following are 22 T cell receptor beta chains from one sample sequenced in a study of cytomegalovirus exposure and HLA in healthy donors. The PCR contained 60 Vbeta and 13 Jbeta primers. The repertoire was sequenced with immunoSEQ multiplex PCR; TCRdb's copy has only in-frame clones and lacks some. The table records 95,000 to 100,000 clones, 76% of them present only once. Input material: PBMCs. These TCRs come from a man aged 35-49 years in good health and CMV-seronegative.

The rearrangement uses TRBV18 and TRBJ1-1, with 7 nucleotides matching TRBD1. Trimming removed 4 bases from V and 1 base from J; junction bases left unmatched: 6. Germline CDR1 and CDR2: KGHSH and LQKENI. This CDR3 comprises 15 residues. The CDR3, as DNA: TGTGCCAGCTCACTACCGAGGACAGGGAACACTGAAGCTTTCTTT. Amino acid sequence: CASSLPRTGNTEAFF.

This clone was detected once. This sequence joins TRBV5-6 and TRBJ1-2, with TRBD1 identical over 10 bases. Germline assignment: CDR1 SGHDT and CDR2 YYEEEE. This CDR3 spans 17 amino acids. V lost 0 bases and J lost 4; bases outside the gene matches: 9. DNA of the CDR3: TGTGCCAGCAGCTTGGCGGGTGACAGGGGGCGCCTCTATGGCTACACCTTC. It specifies CASSLAGDRGRLYGYTF.

This rearrangement joins TRBV7-8 to TRBJ1-1; 7 bases fit TRBD1. CDR3 length: 13 amino acids. V dropped 5 bases and J dropped 3; count of bases not matched to a gene: 3. The germline CDR1 and CDR2 sequences are SGHVS and FQNEAQ. The CDR3 region is CASSDRADTEAFF. CDR3 DNA: TGTGCCAGCAGCGACAGGGCGGACACTGAAGCTTTCTTT. Complete variable domain (other parts from reference TRBV7-8 and TRBJ1-1): GAGVSQSPRYKVAKRGQDVALRCDPISGHVSLFWYQQALGQGPEFLTYFQNEAQLDKSGLPSDRFFAERPEGSVSTLKIQRTQQEDSAVYLCASSDRADTEAFFGQGTRLTVV.

This clone was counted a few times. The V call is TRBV4-3, the J call TRBJ1-1; perhaps TRBD1 as D (6 bases). Germline V lookup: CDR1 LGHNA, CDR2 YSLEER. The CDR3 spans 13 residues. Deletions cut 0 bases from V and 10 bases from J, with 12 bases between. The CDR3 DNA sequence: TGCGCCAGCAGCCAAGATGGGGGGGCGGGAGCTTTCTTT. It specifies CASSQDGGAGAFF.

The rearrangement uses TRBV11-2 and TRBJ2-1, with TRBD2 identical over 8 bases. V trimming: 4 bases; J trimming: 8 bases; junction bases outside the gene matches: 16. This CDR3 spans 17 amino acids. CDR1 and CDR2 (germline): SGHAT, FQNNGV. Here the CDR3 reads CASSSPPGSGGGDEQFF. The CDR3, as DNA: TGTGCCAGCAGCTCACCCCCTGGAAGCGGGGGAGGCGATGAGCAGTTCTTC.

The V and J genes are TRBV6-1 and TRBJ2-2; TRBD1 aligns across 9 bases. V lost 1 base and J lost 5; bases outside the gene matches: 2. The V gene's germline CDR1 is MNHNS and CDR2 SASEGT. The CDR3 runs 15 residues. CDR3: CASSEGTGETGELFF. In DNA, the CDR3 is TGTGCCAGCAGTGAAGGGACAGGGGAGACCGGGGAGCTGTTTTTT.

V and J are TRBV7-8 and TRBJ1-4, with 8 bases identical to TRBD1. The germline CDR1 and CDR2 sequences are SGHVS and FQNEAQ. This CDR3 comprises 15 residues. V shed 5 bases, J shed 4 bases, and the junction held 6 bases outside the gene matches. The chain's CDR3 is CASSQGTGRNEKLFF. Written as DNA, the CDR3 is TGTGCCAGCAGCCAGGGGACAGGTCGTAATGAAAAACTGTTTTTT.

This chain joins TRBV11-2 and TRBJ2-7; D is possibly TRBD1 (5 bases). Germline V gene data show CDR1 as SGHAT and CDR2 as FQNNGV. The CDR3 totals 14 residues. Trimming took off 0 bases at V and 5 bases at J, with 11 bases between the two ends. The DNA for the CDR3 is TGTGCCAGCAGCTTAGACAGGGTCCAGGACGAGCAGTACGTC. It specifies CASSLDRVQDEQYV.

This sequence joins TRBV6-5 and TRBJ1-5; 7 bases line up with TRBD1. J was trimmed by 4 bases and V by 6 bases; bases with no gene match: 6. This CDR3 region has 14 residues. The germline V gene encodes CDR1 MNHEY and CDR2 SVGAGI. The CDR3: CASRTRGMNQPQHF. CDR3 nucleotides: TGTGCCAGCAGAACCAGGGGGATGAATCAGCCCCAGCATTTT.

Only one count was recorded for this clone. The chain combines TRBV4-3 with TRBJ2-5; D not resolved. CDR3 length: 13 residues. CDR1 LGHNA and CDR2 YSLEER come from the germline V gene. Between the trimmed V and J ends, which lost 1 base and 6 bases, there was a span of 9 bases. In nucleotides, the CDR3 is TGCGCCAGCAGCCAAGGAACAGAACAGACCCAGTACTTC. Translation: CASSQGTEQTQYF.

This chain connects TRBV5-4 to TRBJ1-1; D unresolved. The CDR3 is 14 amino acids. Germline V lookup: CDR1 SGHNT, CDR2 YYREEE (reference sequence). V gave up 0 bases and J gave up 5 bases, with 11 bases separating them. The CDR3 DNA follows: TGTGCCAGCAGCTTGGGAGGGCGCGGTACTGAAGCTTTCTTT. Its translation is CASSLGGRGTEAFF. Using reference TRBV5-4 and TRBJ1-1 for the parts outside the CDR3, the full variable domain is ETGVTQSPTHLIKTRGQQVTLRCSSQSGHNTVSWYQQALGQGPQFIFQYYREEENGRGNFPPRFSGLQFPNYSSELNVNALELDDSALYLCASSLGGRGTEAFFGQGTRLTVV.

The chain uses TRBV30 and TRBJ2-7; TRBD2 is a possible D gene (5 bases). The germline V gene has CDR1 GTSNPN and CDR2 SVGIG (reference sequence). Trimming pared 0 bases from V and 1 base from J, leaving 10 bases between. This CDR3 comprises 14 residues. CDR3 loop: CAWSVPGLSYEQYF. CDR3 DNA sequence: TGTGCCTGGAGTGTACCCGGACTGTCCTACGAGCAGTACTTC. The full variable domain, rest sourced from reference TRBV30 and TRBJ2-7, is SQTIHQWPATLVQPVGSPLSLECTVEGTSNPNLYWYRQAAGRGLQLLFYSVGIGQISSEVPQNLSASRPQDRQFILSSKKLLLSDSGFYLCAWSVPGLSYEQYFGPGTRLTVT.

The genes are TRBV7-2 and TRBJ1-1; D is unresolved. The V end lost 4 bases, the J end lost 0 bases, and 6 bases lay between the germline ends. Germline V lookup: CDR1 SGHTA, CDR2 FQGNSA. The CDR3 runs 13 residues. The DNA of the CDR3 is TGTGCCAGCAGCTCACAGCTGAACACTGAAGCTTTCTTT. Translation gives CASSSQLNTEAFF.

The chain employs TRBV7-3 and TRBJ2-3; perhaps TRBD1 as D (6 bases). Germline-derived CDR1 and CDR2 are SGHTA and FQGTGA. The V and J ends lost 6 bases and 0 bases respectively, with 13 bases between them. The CDR3 length is 15 residues. The CDR3 DNA sequence: TGTGCCAGCAGAAATTGGGGGACAAGCACAGATACGCAGTATTTT. This sequence encodes CASRNWGTSTDTQYF.

The V gene is TRBV6-5, the J gene TRBJ2-3; D is ambiguous. CDR3 length: 15 amino acids. The germline V gene encodes CDR1 MNHEY and CDR2 SVGAGI. Trimming pared 8 bases from V and 1 base from J, leaving 16 bases between. The CDR3 DNA is TGTGCCAGCCGCTCAAATCCGGTTCGCACAGATACGCAGTATTTT. It codes for CASRSNPVRTDTQYF.

The chain recombines TRBV4-1 with TRBJ2-7, with D possibly matching TRBD1 (6 bases). Germline loops: CDR1 MGHRA, CDR2 YSYEKL. The CDR3 spans 14 residues. The V gene lost 1 base and the J gene lost 7 bases, with 14 bases spanning the gap. The CDR3 loop reads CASSQAWGPNEQYV. The CDR3 nucleotides are TGCGCCAGCAGCCAAGCGTGGGGGCCTAATGAGCAGTACGTC.

V and J are TRBV6-5 and TRBJ2-2; 10 positions match TRBD2. The V and J ends lost 5 bases and 7 bases, in that order; junction bases with no gene match: 7. This CDR3 comprises 15 residues. The germline V gene encodes CDR1 MNHEY and CDR2 SVGAGI. In DNA, the CDR3 is TGTGCCAGCAGTAGAAGCGGGGGGGCGGGCGGGGAGCTGTTTTTT. Translated: CASSRSGGAGGELFF.

This clone came up a few times. The chain employs TRBV10-1 and TRBJ2-7, with D perhaps matching TRBD1 (6 bases). Trimming took off 2 bases at V and 9 bases at J, with 20 bases between the two ends. The CDR3 covers 15 residues. The V gene's germline CDR1 is WNHNN and CDR2 SYGVQD (reference sequence). This chain's CDR3 is CASSETQGLLRGQYF. The DNA of the CDR3 is TGCGCCAGCAGTGAGACGCAGGGGCTCCTAAGAGGGCAGTACTTC.

This clone is judged medium-sized. This sample includes further DNA sequences coding for the same CDR3. The V and J genes are TRBV4-3 and TRBJ2-5, with D unclear. Looked up from germline, CDR1 is LGHNA and CDR2 is YSLEER. The CDR3 has 15 amino acids. Trimming removed 3 bases from V and 1 base from J, with 12 bases in between. CDR3 region: CASSHDLESQETQYF. The CDR3 nucleotides are TGCGCCAGCAGCCACGATCTAGAATCCCAAGAGACCCAGTACTTC.

This clone was seen a handful of times. The chain employs TRBV11-3 and TRBJ2-2; TRBD2 might be the D (5 bases). CDR3 length equals 15 residues. The ends were cut back, 1 base at V and 7 bases at J, with 13 bases in the middle. Germline-derived CDR1 and CDR2 are SGHNT and YENEEA. Here the CDR3 DNA reads TGTGCCAGCAGCTTAGGGCCCGGGAAGGGCGGGGAGCTGTTTTTT. Translated, it gives CASSLGPGKGGELFF.

The genes are TRBV6-5 and TRBJ1-2, with D hard to call. Germline V CDR1 and CDR2: MNHEY, SVGAGI. The CDR3 runs to 15 residues. Trimming took off 0 bases at V and 7 bases at J, with 15 bases between the two ends. The CDR3 loop reads CASSYSHRSPTGYTF. Here the CDR3 DNA reads TGTGCCAGCAGTTACTCTCACAGAAGCCCGACTGGCTACACCTTC.

The chain couples TRBV10-3 to TRBJ2-3, with 10 bases that match TRBD2. This CDR3 contains 14 residues. Germline lookup yields CDR1 ENHRY and CDR2 SYGVKD. The chain's CDR3 is CVVAGGGSTDTQYF. CDR3 coding DNA: TGTGTCGTAGCGGGGGGCGGGAGCACAGATACGCAGTATTTT.